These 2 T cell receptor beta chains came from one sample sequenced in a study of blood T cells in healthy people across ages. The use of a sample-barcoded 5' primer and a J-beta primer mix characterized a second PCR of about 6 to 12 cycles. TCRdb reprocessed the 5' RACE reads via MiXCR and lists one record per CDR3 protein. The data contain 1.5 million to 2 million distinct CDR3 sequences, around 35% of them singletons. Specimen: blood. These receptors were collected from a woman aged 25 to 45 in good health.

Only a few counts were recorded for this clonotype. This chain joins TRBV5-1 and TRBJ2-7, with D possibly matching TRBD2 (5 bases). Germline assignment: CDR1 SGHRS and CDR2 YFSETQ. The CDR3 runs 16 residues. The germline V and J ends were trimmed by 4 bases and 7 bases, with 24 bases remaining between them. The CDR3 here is CASSLHSGLSPGEQYF. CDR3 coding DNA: TGCGCCAGCAGCCTGCATTCCGGGCTCTCTCCGGGGGAGCAGTACTTC. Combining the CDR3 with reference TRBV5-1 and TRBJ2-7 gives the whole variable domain KAGVTQTPRYLIKTRGQQVTLSCSPISGHRSVSWYQQTPGQGLQFLFEYFSETQRNKGNFPGRFSGRQFSNSRSEMNVSTLELGDSALYLCASSLHSGLSPGEQYFGPGTRLTVT.

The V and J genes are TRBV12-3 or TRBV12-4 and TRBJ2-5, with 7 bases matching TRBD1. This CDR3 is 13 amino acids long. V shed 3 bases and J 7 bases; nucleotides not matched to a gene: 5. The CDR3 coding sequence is TGTGCCAGCAGTTTCAGGGACAGAGCGACCCAGTACTTC. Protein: CASSFRDRATQYF.